Included here is one T cell receptor (beta chain) sequence, with context. This CDR3 is built from 15 residues. The V gene end was trimmed by 5 bases and the J gene end by 9 bases; junction bases not matched to a gene: 10. Germline V gene data show CDR1 as SGHVS and CDR2 as FQNEAQ. TCRdb's copy holds only in-frame clones and misses some; the assay was immunoSEQ multiplex PCR. The table records around 200,000 clones, approximately 91% of them present only once. These data belong to a study of blood T cell repertoires in COVID-19. Study information: Material from acute and convalescent COVID-19 was sourced from the United States, Italy and Spain.

The clonotype was recovered from a woman under 30 who had recovered from COVID-19. This chain uses TRBV7-8 with TRBJ2-1; TRBD2 matches 10 bases. Specimen: PBMCs or T cells enriched from blood (not recorded which). In DNA, the CDR3 is TGTGCCAGCAGCCCATCGCGACTAGCGGGCGGTGAGCAGTTCTTC. It yields the protein CASSPSRLAGGEQFF.